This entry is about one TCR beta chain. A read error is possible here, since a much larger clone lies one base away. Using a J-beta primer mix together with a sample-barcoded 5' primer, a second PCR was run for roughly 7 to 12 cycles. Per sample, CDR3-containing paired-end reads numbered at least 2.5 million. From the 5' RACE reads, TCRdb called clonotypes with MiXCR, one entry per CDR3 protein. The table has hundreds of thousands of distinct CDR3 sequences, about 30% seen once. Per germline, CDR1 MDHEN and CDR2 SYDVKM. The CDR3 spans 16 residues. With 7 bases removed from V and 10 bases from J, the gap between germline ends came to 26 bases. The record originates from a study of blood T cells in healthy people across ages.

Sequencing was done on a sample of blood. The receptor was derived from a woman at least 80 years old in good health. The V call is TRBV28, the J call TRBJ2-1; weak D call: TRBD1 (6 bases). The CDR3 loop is CASTLLGRGSSYEQFF. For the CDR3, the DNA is TGTGCCAGCACCCTTCTCGGCAGGGGAAGCTCCTACGAGCAGTTCTTC.